Presented here are 3 T cell receptor beta chains from one specimen sequenced in a study of T cells expressing NK-cell markers. TCRdb derives one entry per CDR3 protein from the 5' RACE reads, leaving out DNA. Its clone listing holds around 260,000 distinct CDR3 sequences. Sequenced material: blood T cells: a sorted CD56 or NKG2C T cell subset, CD4+ or CD8+ T cells, or bulk PBMC T cells (not recorded which). These TCRs come from a woman between 18 and 69 years old in good health.

The chain is built from TRBV7-2 and TRBJ2-3. Looked up from germline, CDR1 is SGHTA and CDR2 is FQGNSA. The CDR3 length is 14 residues. The CDR3 spells CASSLPDTADTQYF.

The chain recombines TRBV7-2 with TRBJ2-5; TCRdb's D call, TRBD1, is unchecked because there is no DNA. Looked up from germline, CDR1 is SGHTA and CDR2 is FQGNSA. The CDR3 has 16 amino acids. Here the CDR3 reads CASSLGRGGPRETQYF.

The J gene is TRBJ2-5, the V gene TRBV4-3; absent DNA, TCRdb's TRBD1 call cannot be checked. CDR3 length: 13 amino acids. Germline values: CDR1 LGHNA, CDR2 YSLEER. This CDR3 reads CASSDRTQETQYF.